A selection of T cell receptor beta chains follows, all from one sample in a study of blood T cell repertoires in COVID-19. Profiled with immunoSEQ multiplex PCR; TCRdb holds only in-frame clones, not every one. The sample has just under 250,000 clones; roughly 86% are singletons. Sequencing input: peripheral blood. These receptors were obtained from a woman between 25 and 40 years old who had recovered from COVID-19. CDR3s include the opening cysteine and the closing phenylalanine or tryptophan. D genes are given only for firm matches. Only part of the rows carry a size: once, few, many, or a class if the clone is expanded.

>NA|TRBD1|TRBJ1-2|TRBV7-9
TGTGCCAGCAGCCCCCGGCCCGGGACAGGGGACGGCTACACCTTC
CASSPRPGTGDGYTF
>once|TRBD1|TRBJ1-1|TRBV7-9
TGTGCCAGCAGCTTCGACAGGGGTTTCACTGAAGCTTTCTTT
CASSFDRGFTEAFF
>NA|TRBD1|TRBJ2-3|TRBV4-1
TGCGCCAGCAGCCTAGTGCCGGGACAGGGCACAGATACGCAGTATTTT
CASSLVPGQGTDTQYF
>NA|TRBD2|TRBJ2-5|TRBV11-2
TGTGCCAGCAGCCCCGGGCGACTAGCGGGTGTTCAGACCCAGTACTTC
CASSPGRLAGVQTQYF
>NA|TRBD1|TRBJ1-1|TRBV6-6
TGTGCCAGCAGTCAAACAGGGGGCGGGACTGAAGCTTTCTTT
CASSQTGGGTEAFF
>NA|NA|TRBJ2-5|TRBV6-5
TGTGCCAGCAGTTATTTGGGGGGACCGAAAGAGACCCAGTACTTC
CASSYLGGPKETQYF
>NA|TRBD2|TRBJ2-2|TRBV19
TGTGCCAGTAGTATTGGGGCTAGCGGGGGACTCACCGGGGAGCTGTTTTTT
CASSIGASGGLTGELFF
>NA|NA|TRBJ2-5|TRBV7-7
TGTGCCAGCAGCTTAGCCCTCTCAGGTCCACAAGAGACCCAGTACTTC
CASSLALSGPQETQYF
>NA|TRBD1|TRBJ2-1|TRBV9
TGTGCCAGCAGCGTACGACAGGGGGCGCGGGATGAGCAGTTCTTC
CASSVRQGARDEQFF
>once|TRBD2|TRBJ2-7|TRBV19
TGTGCCAGTAGTATGGGTCGGAAACTGGCGGGGGCCTACGAGCAGTACTTC
CASSMGRKLAGAYEQYF
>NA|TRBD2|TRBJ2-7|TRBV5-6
TGTGCCAGCAGCTCACCGGGACTAGCCCCCCACGAGCAGTACTTC
CASSSPGLAPHEQYF
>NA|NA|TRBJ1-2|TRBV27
TGTGCCAGCAGTCCGCTTACAGGGTCCTATGGCTACACCTTC
CASSPLTGSYGYTF
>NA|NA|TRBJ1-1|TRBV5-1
TGCGCCAGCAGCTTGGCCGCAGGAGGGGAAACTGAAGCTTTCTTT
CASSLAAGGETEAFF
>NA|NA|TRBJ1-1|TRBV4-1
TGCGCCAGCAGCCAAGAACAGGTTGACACTGAAGCTTTCTTT
CASSQEQVDTEAFF
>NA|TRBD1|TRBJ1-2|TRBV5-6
TGTGCCAGCAGCACCCGGGACAGGGTAGTCAATGGCTACACCTTC
CASSTRDRVVNGYTF
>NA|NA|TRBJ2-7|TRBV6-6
TGTGCCAGCAGTAGGGGACAGCCGGGGGACGAGCAGTACTTC
CASSRGQPGDEQYF
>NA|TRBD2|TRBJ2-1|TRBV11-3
TGTGCCAGCAGCTTCGCTAGCGGGGGCGGGGATGAGCAGTTCTTC
CASSFASGGGDEQFF
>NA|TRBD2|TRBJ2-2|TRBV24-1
TGTGCCACCTCTCCGGCTAGCGGGGGGGGTCCCACCGGGGAGCTGTTTTTT
CATSPASGGGPTGELFF
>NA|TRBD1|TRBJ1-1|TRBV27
TGTGCCAGCAGCACTAGAGGGACAGGGACTGAAGCTTTCTTT
CASSTRGTGTEAFF
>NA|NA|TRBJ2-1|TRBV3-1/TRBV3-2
TGTGCCAGCAGCCAAGATTGGCCATCCGATCCTTACAATGAGCAGTTCTTC
CASSQDWPSDPYNEQFF
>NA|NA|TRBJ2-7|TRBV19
TGTGCCAGTAGGACCGGGAAAAGCGCTTCCGAGCAGTACTTC
CASRTGKSASEQYF
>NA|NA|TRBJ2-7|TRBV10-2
TGCGCCAGCAGTGAGTTTTATTCCAGCTCCTACGAGCAGTACTTC
CASSEFYSSSYEQYF
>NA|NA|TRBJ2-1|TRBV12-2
TGTGCAAGTCGCTTAGCCTCCCCAACTAGCGGGGGACGGAAGTTCTTC
CASRLASPTSGGRKFF
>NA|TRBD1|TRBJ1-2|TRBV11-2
TGTGCCAGCAGCTTAGCCGGACAGGGCTACTATGGCTACACCTTC
CASSLAGQGYYGYTF
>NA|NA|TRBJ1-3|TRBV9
TGTGCCAGCAGCGTATCTCGGGGATCGTCCGGAAACACCATATATTTT
CASSVSRGSSGNTIYF
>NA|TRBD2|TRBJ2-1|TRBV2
TGTGCCAGCAGTGAGAAGCGGGGGGTTAATGAGCAGTTCTTC
CASSEKRGVNEQFF
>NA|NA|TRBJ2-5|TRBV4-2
TGTGCCAGCAGCATTCGCGACAGGTCCGAGACCCAGTACTTC
CASSIRDRSETQYF
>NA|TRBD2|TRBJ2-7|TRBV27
TGTGCCAGCAGGAATAGCGGGGGGGGGTCCTACGAGCAGTACTTC
CASRNSGGGSYEQYF
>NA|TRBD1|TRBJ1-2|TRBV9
TGTGCCAGCAGCCATATGACAGGGGCCTATGGCTACACCTTC
CASSHMTGAYGYTF
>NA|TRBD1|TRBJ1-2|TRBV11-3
TGTGCCAGCAGCTTAGAGGAGCCCGGGACAGGGGGACCAGGGGGTTATGGCTACACCTTC
CASSLEEPGTGGPGGYGYTF
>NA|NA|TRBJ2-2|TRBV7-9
TGTGCCAGCAGCTACAGGTCCGGCGGGGAGCTGTTTTTT
CASSYRSGGELFF
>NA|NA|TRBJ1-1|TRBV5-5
TGTGCCAGCAGCTTGGTACCTGGACAGAACACTGAAGCTTTCTTT
CASSLVPGQNTEAFF
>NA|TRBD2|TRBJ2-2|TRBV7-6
TGTGCCAGCAGCTTAAGGGGGACTAGCGGGGGGCCCCTCCACGGGGAGCTGTTTTTT
CASSLRGTSGGPLHGELFF
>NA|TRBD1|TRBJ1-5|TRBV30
TGTGCCTGGAGCCGGACAGGGGATCAGCCCCAGCATTTT
CAWSRTGDQPQHF
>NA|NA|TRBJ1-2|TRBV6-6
TGTGCCAGCAGTTACTCGGCCCCAGGGGTCGCCTATGGCTACACCTTC
CASSYSAPGVAYGYTF
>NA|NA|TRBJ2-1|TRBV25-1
NA
CASSEFGRGAIF
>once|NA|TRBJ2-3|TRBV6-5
TGTGCCAGCAGTTACCAGTCAGGGGTCACAGATACGCAGTATTTT
CASSYQSGVTDTQYF
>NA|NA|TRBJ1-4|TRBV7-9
TGTGCCAGCAGCTTTTCATTCAAGGGAGGAGAAAAACTGTTTTTT
CASSFSFKGGEKLFF
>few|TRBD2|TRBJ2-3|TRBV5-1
TGCGCCAGCAGCTTGTTAGGCGGGGGGGTTCCTCAGAATACGCAGTATTTT
CASSLLGGGVPQNTQYF
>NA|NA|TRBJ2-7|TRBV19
TGTGCCAGTAGCCACCGAGGGGGAAGTGGCGAGCAGTACTTC
CASSHRGGSGEQYF
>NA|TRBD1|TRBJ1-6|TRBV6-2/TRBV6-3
TGTGCCAGCAGTTACGCGACAGGGAGCTCCTATAATTCACCCCTCCACTTT
CASSYATGSSYNSPLHF
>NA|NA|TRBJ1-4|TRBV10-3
TGTGCCATCAGTGAGCGGAATGAAAAACTGTTTTTT
CAISERNEKLFF
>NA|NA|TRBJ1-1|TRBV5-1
TGCGCCAGCAGCCTCTCAGGCAGGGACACTGAAGCTTTCTTT
CASSLSGRDTEAFF
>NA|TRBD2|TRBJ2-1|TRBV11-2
TGTGCCAGCAGCACCACTAGCGGGGTCTCGTTTGAGCAGTTCTTC
CASSTTSGVSFEQFF
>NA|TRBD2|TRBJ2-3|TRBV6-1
TGTGCCAGCAGTGAAGCGGCGGGGGGGGGAGATACGCAGTATTTT
CASSEAAGGGDTQYF
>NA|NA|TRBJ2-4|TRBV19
TGTGCCAGTAGCACAGGAGCCTTAGGCAAAAACATTCAGTACTTC
CASSTGALGKNIQYF
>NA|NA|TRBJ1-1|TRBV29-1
TGCAGCGTTGTGGGAACAGGGATGGGGAACACTGAAGCTTTCTTT
CSVVGTGMGNTEAFF
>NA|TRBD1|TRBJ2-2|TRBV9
TGTGCCAGCAACACCGGACAGGGGGCGGAAGAGGAGCTGTTTTTT
CASNTGQGAEEELFF
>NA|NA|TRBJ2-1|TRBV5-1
TGCGCCAGCAGCTCTGGGACTGGGGATGAGCAGTTCTTC
CASSSGTGDEQFF
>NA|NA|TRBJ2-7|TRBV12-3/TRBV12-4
TGTGCCAGCAGTTTAGCTACAGGGACCGAGCAGTACTTC
CASSLATGTEQYF
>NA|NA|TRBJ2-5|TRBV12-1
NA
CASSFVFGSGAIQETQYF
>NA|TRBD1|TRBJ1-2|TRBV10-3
TGTGCCATCAGTGAGCAACAGACAGGGCATGGCTACACCTTC
CAISEQQTGHGYTF
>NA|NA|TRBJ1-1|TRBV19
TGTGCCAGTAGGGATGGGCCGGCTAAATCAGAAGCTTTCTTT
CASRDGPAKSEAFF
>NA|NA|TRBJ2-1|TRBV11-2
TGTGCCAGCAGCTTTGACGGGTCCTCTTACAATGAGCAGTTCTTC
CASSFDGSSYNEQFF
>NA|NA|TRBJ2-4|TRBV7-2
TGTGCCAGCAGCATAGACAGAAACATTCAGTACTTC
CASSIDRNIQYF